Sequencing of this T cell receptor (beta chain) was carried out in a study of blood T cell repertoires in COVID-19. The V and J ends lost 6 bases and 6 bases, in that order; junction bases with no gene match: 11. The CDR3 spans 15 residues. Germline CDR1 reads KGHSH; CDR2 reads LQKENI. The method was immunoSEQ multiplex PCR; TCRdb's version includes in-frame clones alone and lacks a portion of them. The repertoire has 250,000 to 400,000 clones, roughly 84% of them found once; the top ten carry 1%. The sequenced sample was peripheral blood. The sequence derives from a man aged 45-65 years with active or convalescent COVID-19. This rearrangement joins TRBV18 to TRBJ2-7; TRBD2 aligns across 10 bases. The DNA for the CDR3 is TGTGCCAGCTCCCTTAGCGGGGGGAGTCCGGCCGAGCAGTACTTC. It translates to CASSLSGGSPAEQYF. Based on the CDR3 plus reference TRBV18 and TRBJ2-7, the full variable domain is NAGVMQNPRHLVRRRGQEARLRCSPMKGHSHVYWYRQLPEEGLKFMVYLQKENIIDESGMPKERFSAEFPKEGPSILRIQQVVRGDSAAYFCASSLSGGSPAEQYFGPGTRLTVT.